The 15 T cell receptor beta chains listed next were all sequenced from one sample in a study of shared clonotypes between healthy human individuals. Produced via immunoSEQ multiplex PCR; TCRdb's table is partial and in-frame only. The profile covers approximately 400,000 clones, with around 96% appearing a single time and more than 0.3% taken by the ten largest. The sample was memory CD8+ T cells sorted from blood. Subset given: CD45RO+ cells pooled with CCR7-negative TemRA cells. These receptors came from a man aged 25 to 40 in good health.

The rearrangement joins TRBV6-1 to TRBJ2-7, with a possible D match to TRBD2 (6 bases). This CDR3 comprises 16 residues. V lost 1 base to trimming and J lost 3 bases, with 16 bases between them. CDR1 MNHNS and CDR2 SASEGT come from the germline V gene. CDR3 coding DNA: TGTGCCAGCAGTGAAGTCCGGCTAGCGTTTGACTACGAGCAGTACTTC. Translated: CASSEVRLAFDYEQYF.

The chain links TRBV2 to TRBJ2-7; 7 bases line up with TRBD2. The CDR3 totals 14 residues. Unmatched junction bases numbered 7, after V lost 4 bases and J lost 4 bases. Germline V lookup: CDR1 SNHLY, CDR2 FYNNEI. CDR3 region: CASSGGGLGYEQYF. DNA for the CDR3: TGTGCCAGCAGTGGGGGGGGTCTCGGGTACGAGCAGTACTTC.

This clone came up a few times. The sample holds other DNA sequences that translate to the same CDR3. V usage is TRBV5-1 and J usage is TRBJ1-1; D perhaps matches TRBD1 (6 bases). The CDR3 contains 13 residues. V was clipped by 0 bases and J by 3 bases, with 6 bases between them. CDR1 is SGHRS and CDR2 is YFSETQ in the germline V gene. This CDR3 reads CASSLDRDTEAFF. The CDR3 nucleotides are TGCGCCAGCAGCTTGGACAGGGACACTGAAGCTTTCTTT.

The DNA of the CDR3 is TGCGCCAGCAGCTCTAAACAACCCTCCTACGAGCAGTACTTC. The encoded protein is CASSSKQPSYEQYF. This rearrangement joins TRBV5-1 to TRBJ2-7; no firm D call. CDR3 length equals 14 residues. In germline, CDR1 is SGHRS, CDR2 YFSETQ. Trimming removed 3 bases at V and 0 bases at J, with 10 bases between.

The CDR3, as DNA: TGCGCCAGCAGCTGGGGGTATCCGGAAAACTATGGCTACACCTTC. It specifies CASSWGYPENYGYTF. This chain connects TRBV5-1 to TRBJ1-2; TRBD1 is a possible D gene (5 bases). Germline V gene lookup returns CDR1 SGHRS and CDR2 YFSETQ. V was pared by 3 bases and J by 2 bases, with 14 bases between. The CDR3 totals 15 residues. Full variable domain (outside the CDR3, taken from reference TRBV5-1 and TRBJ1-2): KAGVTQTPRYLIKTRGQQVTLSCSPISGHRSVSWYQQTPGQGLQFLFEYFSETQRNKGNFPGRFSGRQFSNSRSEMNVSTLELGDSALYLCASSWGYPENYGYTFGSGTRLTVV.

The chain uses TRBV25-1 and TRBJ2-1, with D uncertain. The germline gives CDR1 MGHDK, CDR2 SYGVNS. CDR3 size: 11 residues. The V gene lost 4 bases and the J gene lost 9 bases, with 7 bases spanning the gap. Here the CDR3 reads CASSVAVEQFF. The CDR3 nucleotides are TGTGCCAGCAGTGTGGCCGTTGAGCAGTTCTTC.

J is TRBJ1-1 and V is TRBV28; D not certain. The CDR3 contains 13 residues. V gave up 4 bases and J gave up 3 bases, with 9 bases separating them. Germline-derived CDR1 and CDR2 are MDHEN and SYDVKM. CDR3: CASSWQADTEAFF. The CDR3, as DNA: TGTGCCAGCAGTTGGCAGGCAGACACTGAAGCTTTCTTT.

V usage is TRBV5-5 and J usage is TRBJ1-5; TRBD1 matches 9 bases. The CDR3 has 17 amino acids. J lost 5 bases, V lost 5 bases, and 14 bases had no gene match. Germline values: CDR1 SGHKS, CDR2 YYEKEE (reference sequence). The CDR3 DNA follows: TGTGCCAGCAGACCCCAACCGGGACAGGGACTTCATCAGCCCCAGCATTTT. Residues: CASRPQPGQGLHQPQHF.

V usage is TRBV5-1 and J usage is TRBJ2-5; 7 bases align to TRBD2. The germline V gene encodes CDR1 SGHRS and CDR2 YFSETQ. Trimming at V came to 3 bases and at J to 5 bases, leaving 16 bases not matched to a gene. This CDR3 is 17 amino acids long. The CDR3 DNA reads TGCGCCAGCAGCTATTTCGGCGGGAGACACCAATTGGAGACCCAGTACTTC. This translates into CASSYFGGRHQLETQYF. Full variable domain (missing parts from reference TRBV5-1 and TRBJ2-5): KAGVTQTPRYLIKTRGQQVTLSCSPISGHRSVSWYQQTPGQGLQFLFEYFSETQRNKGNFPGRFSGRQFSNSRSEMNVSTLELGDSALYLCASSYFGGRHQLETQYFGPGTRLLVL.

This clone was picked up one time. The chain has TRBV10-3 and TRBJ2-1, with TRBD2 matching over 14 bases. Germline V lookup: CDR1 ENHRY, CDR2 SYGVKD. Unmatched junction bases numbered 5, after V lost 7 bases and J lost 6 bases. The CDR3 has 15 amino acids. The CDR3 region is CAIKGTSGSSNEQFF. CDR3 DNA sequence: TGTGCCATCAAAGGGACTAGCGGGAGTTCCAATGAGCAGTTCTTC.

V usage is TRBV9 and J usage is TRBJ2-5; 7 bases are shared with TRBD2. This CDR3 spans 15 amino acids. The V gene's germline CDR1 is SGDLS and CDR2 YYNGEE. J lost 5 bases, V lost 4 bases, and 11 bases had no gene match. This CDR3 reads CASSPSGGTMETQYF. CDR3 nucleotide sequence: TGTGCCAGCAGCCCCTCGGGGGGAACAATGGAGACCCAGTACTTC.

V is TRBV7-2 and J is TRBJ2-5; D is undetermined. CDR3 length equals 11 residues. Germline V gives CDR1 SGHTA, CDR2 FQGNSA. Trimming removed 8 bases from V and 3 bases from J, with 7 bases in between. The CDR3 coding sequence is TGTGCCAGCTCAAAAAAAGAGACCCAGTACTTC. Its translation: CASSKKETQYF.

This sequence joins TRBV27 and TRBJ2-2; 9 nucleotides agree with TRBD2. V shed 2 bases and J 6 bases; nucleotides not matched to a gene: 10. CDR1 and CDR2 from the germline V gene are MNHEY and SMNVEV (reference sequence). The CDR3 loop spans 17 amino acids. CDR3 sequence: CASSLRVSAGGPGELFF. CDR3 DNA: TGTGCCAGCAGTTTACGGGTTTCGGCGGGAGGGCCCGGGGAGCTGTTTTTT.

V and J are TRBV2 and TRBJ2-7; TRBD2 aligns across 7 bases. CDR3 length: 15 residues. The junction had 8 bases not matched to a gene; V was cut back by 6 bases and J by 0 bases. Germline V lookup: CDR1 SNHLY, CDR2 FYNNEI. Here the CDR3 DNA reads TGTGCCAGCAGATTTATGACTAGCCCCTCCTACGAGCAGTACTTC. The encoded protein is CASRFMTSPSYEQYF.

This clone was recorded once. The V and J genes are TRBV5-4 and TRBJ2-5; D is perhaps TRBD2 (5 bases). Deletions cut 4 bases from V and 5 bases from J, with 21 bases between. The CDR3 is made up of 16 amino acids. The germline V gene encodes CDR1 SGHNT and CDR2 YYREEE (reference sequence). The CDR3 DNA reads as TGTGCCAGCAGCCCACCCGGCGGCGGGTCCCGGGAGACCCAGTACTTC. It codes for CASSPPGGGSRETQYF.